This is a list of T cell receptor beta chains from one sample in a study of PD-1 blockade in classical Hodgkin lymphoma. This table comes from immunoSEQ multiplex PCR, and its TCRdb copy is limited to in-frame clones, with some not included. The table shows over 15,000 clones, with around 65% occurring only once. The sequenced sample was peripheral blood mononuclear cells (PBMCs), obtained before the fourth cycle of nivolumab. These receptors originate from a human donor with classical Hodgkin lymphoma. The CDR3 runs from the conserved cysteine through the conserved F or W. D genes are given only for firm matches. Clone size is stated in some rows and not others, as once, few, many or a class when expanded.

abundance: NA; v_gene: TRBV10-3; len: 15; d_gene: NA; j_gene: TRBJ1-1; CDR3nt: TGTGCCATCAGTGAGGGCCGACAGCGACCCACTGAAGCTTTCTTT; CDR3aa: CAISEGRQRPTEAFF
abundance: NA; v_gene: TRBV5-4; len: 15; d_gene: NA; j_gene: TRBJ1-1; CDR3nt: TGTGCCAGCAGCCCCCGGGCGCCTTATGGGACTGAAGCTTTCTTT; CDR3aa: CASSPRAPYGTEAFF
abundance: NA; v_gene: TRBV7-9; len: 16; d_gene: TRBD1; j_gene: TRBJ2-7; CDR3nt: TGTGCCAGCAGCTCGGGGACAGAAGGGTACTCCTACGAGCAGTACTTC; CDR3aa: CASSSGTEGYSYEQYF
abundance: few; v_gene: TRBV12-5; len: 16; d_gene: TRBD2; j_gene: TRBJ2-1; CDR3nt: TGTGCTAGTGGTTTCCTCGGGACTAGCGGGAGCAATGAGCAGTTCTTC; CDR3aa: CASGFLGTSGSNEQFF
abundance: NA; v_gene: TRBV7-2; len: 13; d_gene: NA; j_gene: TRBJ1-1; CDR3nt: TGTGCCAGCAGCATTATGGTAGACACTGAAGCTTTCTTT; CDR3aa: CASSIMVDTEAFF
abundance: NA; v_gene: TRBV13; len: 14; d_gene: NA; j_gene: TRBJ2-3; CDR3nt: TGTGCCAGCAGCTTGGGGGCTGGGACAGATACGCAGTATTTT; CDR3aa: CASSLGAGTDTQYF
abundance: NA; v_gene: TRBV5-3; len: 17; d_gene: TRBD2; j_gene: TRBJ2-2; CDR3nt: TGTGCCTTCCAATCGGGACTAGCGGGAGGATACACCGGGGAGCTGTTTTTT; CDR3aa: CAFQSGLAGGYTGELFF
abundance: NA; v_gene: TRBV5-1; len: 15; d_gene: TRBD1; j_gene: TRBJ2-2; CDR3nt: TGCGCCAGCAGCACGGGACAGGGTAACACCGGGGAGCTGTTTTTT; CDR3aa: CASSTGQGNTGELFF
abundance: NA; v_gene: TRBV7-2; len: 14; d_gene: TRBD1; j_gene: TRBJ2-7; CDR3nt: TGTGCCAGCAGCTTCGGGACAGGGGCCTACGAGCAGTACTTC; CDR3aa: CASSFGTGAYEQYF
abundance: NA; v_gene: TRBV4-1; len: 14; d_gene: NA; j_gene: TRBJ2-1; CDR3nt: TGCGCCAGCAGCCAAGTTTTCCCTCGGAATGAGCAGTTCTTC; CDR3aa: CASSQVFPRNEQFF